The rows below give T cell receptor beta chains drawn from one sample of a study of PD-L1 blockade in urothelial cancer. This table comes from immunoSEQ multiplex PCR, and its TCRdb copy is limited to in-frame clones, with some not included. Altogether tens of thousands of clones are present, roughly four fifths being singletons, with the ten largest covering more than 2.5%. The source was PBMCs, collected around atezolizumab (anti-PD-L1) treatment. These TCRs come from a man aged 65-85 years with urothelial cancer. The conserved cysteine and the conserved F or W are not part of the CDR3 here. Not every row has a clone size; where given, it reads once, few, many or a size class.

clone_size v_call cdr3_length cdr3_aa
. TRBV7-9 13 ASSLAGGAGTEAF
. TRBV19 15 ASSTNRRTSGADTQY
. TRBV28 12 ASSLPGQDKTQY
. TRBV14 17 ASSQDWGRYNRWDNEQF
few TRBV7-3 12 ASSAIGGNYGYT
. TRBV11-3 10 ASSLAFNEQF
few TRBV4-3 12 ASSLDKSSYEQY
. TRBV7-2 14 ASSLVPGLMNTEAF
. TRBV19 12 ASHRLAGDNEQF
. TRBV5-5 11 ASSRGGYNEQF
. TRBV7-2 13 ASKLGASPYNEQF
. TRBV30 14 AWSNPRRGQRGEAF
. TRBV6-6 13 ASSYESGIDQPQH
. TRBV6-1 12 ASSEGLGAPEQY
. TRBV19 13 ASSASGTSYNEQF
. TRBV5-5 13 ASSLLLNRDYGYT
. TRBV7-9 11 ASSQTGATEAF
few TRBV28 11 ASSFVRAGGYT
. TRBV28 14 ASSGSRPVGGNTIY
. TRBV11-2 14 ASRTGQGFNTGELF
. TRBV6-5 11 ASSSAGDQPQH
once TRBV15 14 ATSRDQETPYYEQY
. TRBV19 12 ASSINTGNTEAF
. TRBV7-6 16 ASSFRDRSPSGANVLT
. TRBV19 12 ASSKDRGLYGYT
. TRBV7-2 13 ASRPAGGPKNIQY
. TRBV19 10 ASTVGACGYT